Sequencing of this TCR delta chain was carried out in a study of Vδ1+ human thymocytes. The CDR3 length is 18 residues. Germline CDR1 reads TSWWSYY; CDR2 reads QGS. The template was reverse-transcribed extracted RNA. The CDR3 regions were amplified by multiplex PCR from V-gene primers to a constant-region primer. TCRdb re-called clones from the multiplex PCR reads using CATT. The sample yields 20,000 to 25,000 delta-chain clones, roughly 29% seen once. Whole-study results and caveats: TRG sequences recurred across donors, whereas TRD sequences stayed essentially private. Despite high sort purity, roughly 21% of thymic T cell receptor delta sequences were Vdelta2. Thymic TRG and TRD repertoires appeared highly polyclonal, with Gaussian CDR3 length distributions.

Purity of the sorted Vdelta1+ thymocytes ranged from about 98% to 99.6%. As for this clone: Its specificity is not known. It may be a read error: a sequence one base away is much more abundant. Additional DNA sequences in this sample encode the identical CDR3.

This TCR derives from a boy under two years old who had congenital heart surgery. This chain uses TRDV1 with TRDJ1; 8 nucleotides line up with TRDD3. The sequencing input was Vdelta1+ gamma-delta thymocytes from the thymus. Subset in this sample: FACS-sorted CD3+ TCRalphabeta- TCRVdelta1+ TCRVdelta2- thymocytes. CDR3 nucleotide sequence: TGTGCTCCTGGGGAAGTAAGGGGATACCCTGCGTACACCGATAAACTCATCTTT. Translating it yields CAPGEVRGYPAYTDKLIF.